These T cell receptor beta chains were read from a single sample in a study of cytomegalovirus exposure and HLA in healthy donors. The method was immunoSEQ multiplex PCR; TCRdb's version includes in-frame clones alone and lacks a portion of them. This sample has about 45,000 clones, with roughly nine tenths found just once. Sequences were obtained from PBMCs. These receptors were collected from a woman aged 40 to 49 in good health and CMV-seropositive. Both conserved end residues are part of each CDR3. The D gene is left open where the match is weak. Clone sizes are given selectively: once, few, many, or a class where the clone is expanded.

CDR3nt: TGTGCCAGCAGCACCTACCTTGGACAGGTCCAGGAGACCCAGTACTTC
CDR3aa: CASSTYLGQVQETQYF
len: 16
v_gene: TRBV11-2
abundance: .
d_gene: TRBD1
j_gene: TRBJ2-5

CDR3nt: TGTGCCAGCAGTTCGGACAGCCTTCATCAGCCCCAGCATTTT
CDR3aa: CASSSDSLHQPQHF
len: 14
v_gene: TRBV6-6
abundance: .
d_gene: .
j_gene: TRBJ1-5

CDR3nt: TGTGCCAGCAGCAAAGACGGGGTGGACAGGGGTGGGTATGGCTACACCTTC
CDR3aa: CASSKDGVDRGGYGYTF
len: 17
v_gene: TRBV21-1
abundance: .
d_gene: .
j_gene: TRBJ1-2

CDR3nt: TGTGCCAGCAGCTCCAACCTACTAGCGGGAGTGCAGGGCGAGCAGTACTTC
CDR3aa: CASSSNLLAGVQGEQYF
len: 17
v_gene: TRBV13
abundance: .
d_gene: TRBD2
j_gene: TRBJ2-7

CDR3nt: TGTGCCAGCAGCCGACTAGCGGGGGCCTCAACCGGGGAGCTGTTTTTT
CDR3aa: CASSRLAGASTGELFF
len: 16
v_gene: TRBV11-1
abundance: once
d_gene: TRBD2
j_gene: TRBJ2-2

CDR3nt: TGTGCCAGCAGTGACAGGGCTGGGGCCAACGTCCTGACTTTC
CDR3aa: CASSDRAGANVLTF
len: 14
v_gene: TRBV2
abundance: .
d_gene: .
j_gene: TRBJ2-6

CDR3nt: TGTGCCAGCAGCGTAAAGGGAGGGACCCCGGCGCATTCACCCCTCCACTTT
CDR3aa: CASSVKGGTPAHSPLHF
len: 17
v_gene: TRBV2
abundance: .
d_gene: .
j_gene: TRBJ1-6

CDR3nt: TGTGCCAGCAGCTTGGGGGTCCTAGCGGGAGGGATGGACGAGCAGTACTTC
CDR3aa: CASSLGVLAGGMDEQYF
len: 17
v_gene: TRBV5-4
abundance: .
d_gene: TRBD2
j_gene: TRBJ2-7

CDR3nt: TGTGCCAGCAGGGCTCGGGGGGGAGGGCCTGGAAACACCATATATTTT
CDR3aa: CASRARGGGPGNTIYF
len: 16
v_gene: TRBV7-2
abundance: few
d_gene: .
j_gene: TRBJ1-3

CDR3nt: TGTGCCAGCACCGACCGGGGGGGGTATGGCTACACCTTC
CDR3aa: CASTDRGGYGYTF
len: 13
v_gene: TRBV6-5
abundance: once
d_gene: .
j_gene: TRBJ1-2

CDR3nt: TGTGCCAGCAGCCCTTGGACAGGGGACCACTACGAGCAGTACTTC
CDR3aa: CASSPWTGDHYEQYF
len: 15
v_gene: TRBV28
abundance: .
d_gene: TRBD1
j_gene: TRBJ2-7

CDR3nt: TGTTCCAGCAGTTACGACAGCTACGAGCAGTACTTC
CDR3aa: CSSSYDSYEQYF
len: 12
v_gene: TRBV7-9
abundance: .
d_gene: .
j_gene: TRBJ2-7

CDR3nt: TGTGCCAGCAGTTTTGCGTATCACCAGGTCGTCAATTCACCCCTCCACTTT
CDR3aa: CASSFAYHQVVNSPLHF
len: 17
v_gene: TRBV28
abundance: .
d_gene: .
j_gene: TRBJ1-6

CDR3nt: TGTGCCAGCAGCCCCAAACAGGGAGGGTGGTATGGCTACACCTTC
CDR3aa: CASSPKQGGWYGYTF
len: 15
v_gene: TRBV14
abundance: .
d_gene: .
j_gene: TRBJ1-2

CDR3nt: TGTGCCAGCAGCTCGGGACTAGCGGGAGGAGATACGCAGTATTTT
CDR3aa: CASSSGLAGGDTQYF
len: 15
v_gene: TRBV5-4
abundance: few
d_gene: TRBD2
j_gene: TRBJ2-3

CDR3nt: TGTGCCAGCAGTCCCACCGGAGGTGGAAACACCATATATTTT
CDR3aa: CASSPTGGGNTIYF
len: 14
v_gene: TRBV11-3
abundance: .
d_gene: .
j_gene: TRBJ1-3

CDR3nt: TGTGCCAGCAGCCAAGATAAGTACAGGGAAGCTTTCTTT
CDR3aa: CASSQDKYREAFF
len: 13
v_gene: TRBV4-2
abundance: .
d_gene: .
j_gene: TRBJ1-1

CDR3nt: TGTGCCAGCTCAGGAACAGGGCCAAGGCATGGGCAGTATTTT
CDR3aa: CASSGTGPRHGQYF
len: 14
v_gene: TRBV18
abundance: .
d_gene: .
j_gene: TRBJ2-3

CDR3nt: TGCAGCGTTGGATCCCCCAGGCTCGACCAGGGGGCTTTCTTT
CDR3aa: CSVGSPRLDQGAFF
len: 14
v_gene: TRBV29-1
abundance: few
d_gene: .
j_gene: TRBJ1-1

CDR3nt: TGCGCCAGCAGCTTGGGGTCGGGGAACACTGAAGCTTTCTTT
CDR3aa: CASSLGSGNTEAFF
len: 14
v_gene: TRBV5-1
abundance: once
d_gene: .
j_gene: TRBJ1-1

CDR3nt: TGTGCCAGCAGGACAGGGGCCTCATCAGATACGCAGTATTTT
CDR3aa: CASRTGASSDTQYF
len: 14
v_gene: TRBV5-6
abundance: .
d_gene: TRBD1
j_gene: TRBJ2-3

CDR3nt: TGTGCCAGCAGCCCCCAACCCGGGAGGGTGGCCGGGGAGCTGTTTTTT
CDR3aa: CASSPQPGRVAGELFF
len: 16
v_gene: TRBV11-2
abundance: once
d_gene: TRBD2
j_gene: TRBJ2-2

CDR3nt: TGTGCCAGCAGCCTCAATGAAAAACTGTTTTTT
CDR3aa: CASSLNEKLFF
len: 11
v_gene: TRBV5-6
abundance: .
d_gene: .
j_gene: TRBJ1-4

CDR3nt: TGCGCCAGCAGCCCCGACTGGAGCGGGGGCTCCTACAATGAGCAGTTCTTC
CDR3aa: CASSPDWSGGSYNEQFF
len: 17
v_gene: TRBV4-1
abundance: .
d_gene: TRBD2
j_gene: TRBJ2-1

CDR3nt: TGTGCCAGCAGTGCAGGGGCGTTGAATCGAGGGGAGCAGTACTTC
CDR3aa: CASSAGALNRGEQYF
len: 15
v_gene: TRBV6-5
abundance: .
d_gene: .
j_gene: TRBJ2-7

CDR3nt: TGCGCCAGCAGGAATTATCTAGCGGGGGGGAGCACAGATACGCAGTATTTT
CDR3aa: CASRNYLAGGSTDTQYF
len: 17
v_gene: TRBV5-1
abundance: .
d_gene: TRBD2
j_gene: TRBJ2-3

CDR3nt: TGTGCCAGCGGCCCTAGGGGGCCTAGCATAGATACGCAGTATTTT
CDR3aa: CASGPRGPSIDTQYF
len: 15
v_gene: TRBV28
abundance: .
d_gene: TRBD1
j_gene: TRBJ2-3

CDR3nt: TGTGCCAGTAGGACCATCAGGGGTCGGGACACTGAAGCTTTCTTT
CDR3aa: CASRTIRGRDTEAFF
len: 15
v_gene: TRBV19
abundance: .
d_gene: .
j_gene: TRBJ1-1

CDR3nt: TGTGCTAGTGGTTCTGGCAATCCCTACAATGAGCAGTTCTTC
CDR3aa: CASGSGNPYNEQFF
len: 14
v_gene: TRBV12-5
abundance: .
d_gene: .
j_gene: TRBJ2-1

CDR3nt: TGTGCCAGCAGCCCGGGAGCTTTGAACGCTTTCCTTGAAGCTTTCTTT
CDR3aa: CASSPGALNAFLEAFF
len: 16
v_gene: TRBV5-5
abundance: .
d_gene: .
j_gene: TRBJ1-1

CDR3nt: TGTGCCTGGTCATGGGAGGCTTCACCCCTCCACTTT
CDR3aa: CAWSWEASPLHF
len: 12
v_gene: TRBV30
abundance: .
d_gene: .
j_gene: TRBJ1-6

CDR3nt: TGTGCCAGCAGCCTGACTGGGGAGCAGTTCTTC
CDR3aa: CASSLTGEQFF
len: 11
v_gene: TRBV5-6
abundance: once
d_gene: .
j_gene: TRBJ2-1

CDR3nt: TGTGCCAGCAGCCCTCAGATTCATAGCAATCAGCCCCAGCATTTT
CDR3aa: CASSPQIHSNQPQHF
len: 15
v_gene: TRBV6-5
abundance: .
d_gene: .
j_gene: TRBJ1-5

CDR3nt: TGTGCCAGCAGTAGAATAGGGGGTGGCGAAAAACTGTTTTTT
CDR3aa: CASSRIGGGEKLFF
len: 14
v_gene: TRBV27
abundance: once
d_gene: .
j_gene: TRBJ1-4

CDR3nt: TGTGCCAGCGGGTTTCGGGGGATCTATGGCTACACCTTC
CDR3aa: CASGFRGIYGYTF
len: 13
v_gene: TRBV27
abundance: .
d_gene: .
j_gene: TRBJ1-2

CDR3nt: TGTGCCAGCAGCTTGGAACTAGCGGTCAATGAGCAGTTCTTC
CDR3aa: CASSLELAVNEQFF
len: 14
v_gene: TRBV5-5
abundance: .
d_gene: TRBD2
j_gene: TRBJ2-1

CDR3nt: TGTGCCAGCAGTTTAGGGCAGAACACAGATACGCAGTATTTT
CDR3aa: CASSLGQNTDTQYF
len: 14
v_gene: TRBV28
abundance: .
d_gene: .
j_gene: TRBJ2-3

CDR3nt: TGTGCCAGCAGTTTAACGACTAGCGGGAGCCACAATGAGCAGTTCTTC
CDR3aa: CASSLTTSGSHNEQFF
len: 16
v_gene: TRBV28
abundance: .
d_gene: TRBD2
j_gene: TRBJ2-1

CDR3nt: TGTGCCAGCAGCGTCGGGACAGGGGGCTCCACTGAAGCTTTCTTT
CDR3aa: CASSVGTGGSTEAFF
len: 15
v_gene: TRBV9
abundance: .
d_gene: TRBD1
j_gene: TRBJ1-1

CDR3nt: TGTGCCAGTAGTATGGGGACAGGAGACACAGATACGCAGTATTTT
CDR3aa: CASSMGTGDTDTQYF
len: 15
v_gene: TRBV19
abundance: few
d_gene: TRBD1
j_gene: TRBJ2-3

CDR3nt: TGTGCCATATCTCGACTAGCTACCTACAATGAGCAGTTCTTC
CDR3aa: CAISRLATYNEQFF
len: 14
v_gene: TRBV15
abundance: few
d_gene: TRBD2
j_gene: TRBJ2-1

CDR3nt: TGTGCCAGTTCGGGACAGAGAATGTCTGGGGCCAACGTCCTGACTTTC
CDR3aa: CASSGQRMSGANVLTF
len: 16
v_gene: TRBV2
abundance: .
d_gene: TRBD1
j_gene: TRBJ2-6

CDR3nt: TGTGCCAGCAGCTTAGATGGCGGGAGGACAGATACGCAGTATTTT
CDR3aa: CASSLDGGRTDTQYF
len: 15
v_gene: TRBV7-2
abundance: .
d_gene: TRBD2
j_gene: TRBJ2-3

CDR3nt: TGTGCCAGTAGCAGAACTTTGGCGGGAACCTACGAGCAGTACTTC
CDR3aa: CASSRTLAGTYEQYF
len: 15
v_gene: TRBV19
abundance: .
d_gene: .
j_gene: TRBJ2-7

CDR3nt: TGTGCCAGCAGTCCGGACAGGTCCGGTTATGGCTACACCTTC
CDR3aa: CASSPDRSGYGYTF
len: 14
v_gene: TRBV6-4
abundance: .
d_gene: TRBD1
j_gene: TRBJ1-2

CDR3nt: TGTGCCAGCAGCCTACCCGACACTTACTCTGGAAACACCATATATTTT
CDR3aa: CASSLPDTYSGNTIYF
len: 16
v_gene: TRBV5-6
abundance: once
d_gene: .
j_gene: TRBJ1-3

CDR3nt: TGTGCCAGTAGTATTACAGGGTACCGGAACACTGAAGCTTTCTTT
CDR3aa: CASSITGYRNTEAFF
len: 15
v_gene: TRBV19
abundance: .
d_gene: .
j_gene: TRBJ1-1

CDR3nt: TGTGCCATCAAGAAGGGGGTAGACACTGAAGCTTTCTTT
CDR3aa: CAIKKGVDTEAFF
len: 13
v_gene: TRBV10-3
abundance: .
d_gene: .
j_gene: TRBJ1-1

CDR3nt: TGTGCCAGTAGTCGCCGGGGGGCAAACACCGGGGAGCTGTTTTTT
CDR3aa: CASSRRGANTGELFF
len: 15
v_gene: TRBV19
abundance: .
d_gene: .
j_gene: TRBJ2-2

CDR3nt: TGTGCCAGCAGGGCCGTCTCCTACGAGCAGTACTTC
CDR3aa: CASRAVSYEQYF
len: 12
v_gene: TRBV6-5
abundance: .
d_gene: .
j_gene: TRBJ2-7

CDR3nt: TGTGCCAGCAGTATTCGACAGGGGACCTACGAGCAGTACTTC
CDR3aa: CASSIRQGTYEQYF
len: 14
v_gene: TRBV28
abundance: once
d_gene: TRBD1
j_gene: TRBJ2-7

CDR3nt: TGTGCCAGTAGTATTCGTTTGTGGGGCAGCCTACTTGCTAACTATGGCTACACCTTC
CDR3aa: CASSIRLWGSLLANYGYTF
len: 19
v_gene: TRBV19
abundance: .
d_gene: .
j_gene: TRBJ1-2

CDR3nt: TGTGCCAGCAGTGCCGGGACAGCCGCCTACGAGCAGTACTTC
CDR3aa: CASSAGTAAYEQYF
len: 14
v_gene: TRBV6-5
abundance: .
d_gene: TRBD1
j_gene: TRBJ2-7

CDR3nt: TGTGCCAGCAGTAGGGAGCCAGGCTCTGGAAACACCATATATTTT
CDR3aa: CASSREPGSGNTIYF
len: 15
v_gene: TRBV6-4
abundance: .
d_gene: .
j_gene: TRBJ1-3

CDR3nt: TGTGCCAGCAGCTTAGAGACAGGGCGTGAGCAGTTCTTC
CDR3aa: CASSLETGREQFF
len: 13
v_gene: TRBV7-2
abundance: .
d_gene: TRBD1
j_gene: TRBJ2-1